One sample yielded the 7 T cell receptor beta chains listed below, sequenced in a study of cytomegalovirus exposure and HLA in healthy donors. This table comes from immunoSEQ multiplex PCR, and its TCRdb copy is limited to in-frame clones, with some not included. The profile shows about 280,000 clones, 70% to 90% of them singletons. Specimen: PBMCs. These receptors all stem from a woman between 18 and 29 years old in good health and CMV-seronegative.

This sequence joins TRBV2 and TRBJ2-7; 8 bases agree with TRBD1. V dropped 8 bases and J dropped 1; count of bases not matched to a gene: 10. Germline V gives CDR1 SNHLY, CDR2 FYNNEI. The CDR3 loop spans 15 amino acids. This CDR3 reads CASYKGTGPSYEQYF. DNA of the CDR3: TGTGCCAGCTATAAAGGGACAGGTCCTTCCTACGAGCAGTACTTC. The variable domain in full, completed from reference TRBV2 and TRBJ2-7, reads EPEVTQTPSHQVTQMGQEVILRCVPISNHLYFYWYRQILGQKVEFLVSFYNNEISEKSEIFDDQFSVERPDGSNFTLKIRSTKLEDSAMYFCASYKGTGPSYEQYFGPGTRLTVT.

V is TRBV11-2 and J is TRBJ2-1; 12 bases are a match to TRBD2. The junction had 3 bases not matched to a gene; V was cut back by 5 bases and J by 4 bases. The CDR3 is 15 amino acids. The germline V gene has CDR1 SGHAT and CDR2 FQNNGV. CDR3 sequence (DNA): TGTGCCAGCAGCGCGGGACTAGCGGGTTACAATGAGCAGTTCTTC. Translated: CASSAGLAGYNEQFF.

The chain couples TRBV11-3 to TRBJ1-2, with 7 nucleotides matching TRBD1. This CDR3 comprises 13 residues. Germline values: CDR1 SGHNT, CDR2 YENEEA. The V gene end was trimmed by 5 bases and the J gene end by 5 bases; junction bases not matched to a gene: 5. For the CDR3, the DNA is TGTGCCAGCAGCCACGACAGGGATTATGGCTACACCTTC. Translation gives CASSHDRDYGYTF.

This clone was seen only a few times. V gene TRBV7-8 combines with J gene TRBJ1-1; 8 positions agree with TRBD1. Germline assignment: CDR1 SGHVS and CDR2 FQNEAQ. The V segment lost 5 bases and the J segment 4 bases; nucleotides outside the gene matches: 12. CDR3 length equals 16 residues. CDR3 sequence: CASSLQTQGAGTEAFF. Here the CDR3 DNA reads TGTGCCAGCAGCCTACAAACCCAGGGGGCCGGCACTGAAGCTTTCTTT.

The chain is built from TRBV27 and TRBJ2-1; 12 bases agree with TRBD2. V lost 3 bases to trimming and J lost 8 bases; unmatched junction nucleotides: 8. Germline CDR1 is MNHEY and CDR2 is SMNVEV (reference sequence). The CDR3 length is 16 residues. CDR3 sequence: CASSFSSGRANYEQFF. The CDR3 nucleotides read TGTGCCAGCAGTTTCTCTAGCGGGAGGGCCAACTATGAGCAGTTCTTC.

This chain links TRBV2 with TRBJ1-5; possibly TRBD1 for D (6 bases). In germline, CDR1 is SNHLY, CDR2 FYNNEI. The germline V and J ends were trimmed by 6 bases and 4 bases, with 16 bases remaining between them. CDR3 length: 15 amino acids. The CDR3 here is CASRKQGLSNQPQHF. The CDR3 DNA reads TGTGCCAGCAGGAAACAGGGCCTAAGTAATCAGCCCCAGCATTTT.

V usage is TRBV4-3 and J usage is TRBJ1-2; maybe TRBD1 (5 bases). The CDR3 runs 15 residues. The germline V gene has CDR1 LGHNA and CDR2 YSLEER. Trimming shortened V by 1 base and J by 2 bases, and 11 bases separated the two germline ends. The CDR3 loop is CASSQAGKNNYGYTF. The CDR3 DNA reads as TGCGCCAGCAGCCAAGCAGGGAAGAACAACTATGGCTACACCTTC.